Listed below are T cell receptor beta chains from one sample, sequenced in a study of OX40 agonist ivuxolimab in advanced cancers. The method was immunoSEQ multiplex PCR; TCRdb's version includes in-frame clones alone and lacks a portion of them. The table lists roughly 90,000 clones, approximately 90% of them singletons. The sample consisted of CD4+ or CD8+ T cells sorted from blood, taken in a trial of the OX40 agonist ivuxolimab. The receptors originated from an adult with an advanced solid tumor such as melanoma, head and neck, liver or kidney cancer. CDR3s include the opening cysteine and the closing phenylalanine or tryptophan. Each record gives: D gene, CDR3 length, J gene, clone size, V gene, CDR3 DNA, CDR3 protein. The D gene is left open where the match is weak. Expanded clones get a size class; other rows say once, few or many, or leave the size out.

>TRBD2|16|TRBJ2-2|.|TRBV30
TGTGCCTGGAGTGGACTAGCGGGGGTCGGCACCGGGGAGCTGTTTTTT
CAWSGLAGVGTGELFF
>TRBD1|13|TRBJ2-7|.|TRBV10-3
TGTGCCATCAGGACAGGGAACTCCTACGAGCAGTACTTC
CAIRTGNSYEQYF
>.|16|TRBJ2-7|.|TRBV27
TGTGCCAGCAGTTTATACGGGACGGGGGGCTACTACGAGCAGTACTTC
CASSLYGTGGYYEQYF
>.|13|TRBJ1-1|.|TRBV5-1
TGCGCCAGCAGCCCGACAGGTTCCCTTACTGCTTTCTTT
CASSPTGSLTAFF
>.|14|TRBJ2-3|.|TRBV25-1
TGTGCCAGCAGTGAACTGGGGGGCCTATATACGCAGTATTTT
CASSELGGLYTQYF
>TRBD1|12|TRBJ1-1|.|TRBV28
TGTGCCAGCCAGGATCCGGGACAGAAGGCTTTCTTT
CASQDPGQKAFF
>.|14|TRBJ1-1|.|TRBV7-2
TGTGCCAGCAGCTTAGCGGCAGGGAACACTGAAGCTTTCTTT
CASSLAAGNTEAFF
>TRBD1|13|TRBJ2-7|.|TRBV6-6
TGTGCCAGCAGTTACCCGGGACAGAACGAGCAGTACTTC
CASSYPGQNEQYF
>TRBD1|14|TRBJ2-5|.|TRBV5-1
TGCGCCAGCAGCTTGGGTAGGGGGCGAGAGACCCAGTACTTC
CASSLGRGRETQYF
>.|14|TRBJ2-2|.|TRBV7-3
TGTGCCAGCAGCCCCCTCAGGGTAACCGGGGAGCTGTTTTTT
CASSPLRVTGELFF
>.|9|TRBJ1-6|.|TRBV10-2
TGCGCCAGCGGTTCACCCCTCCACTTT
CASGSPLHF
>TRBD1|16|TRBJ1-2|.|TRBV4-2
TGTGCCAGCAGCCAAGAATCATGGCAGGGGGCGAGTGGCTACACCTTC
CASSQESWQGASGYTF
>.|14|TRBJ1-4|.|TRBV2
TGTGCCAGCAGTGGGGCCCCGATTGCGGAAAAACTGTTTTTT
CASSGAPIAEKLFF
>TRBD2|16|TRBJ2-1|.|TRBV5-1
TGCGCCAGCAGCTTGACTAGCGGGGTTGCCTACAATGAGCAGTTCTTC
CASSLTSGVAYNEQFF
>TRBD1|14|TRBJ1-1|.|TRBV5-6
TGTGCCAGCAGCCCGGGGACAGGGGGCACTGAAGCTTTCTTT
CASSPGTGGTEAFF
>TRBD1|16|TRBJ2-1|.|TRBV7-6
TGTGCCAGCAGCTTAGTGGCACAGGGGAGTTACAATGAGCAGTTCTTC
CASSLVAQGSYNEQFF
>.|13|TRBJ2-1|.|TRBV28
TGTGCCAGCAGTCTCCCAGGCGCCAATGAGCAGTTCTTC
CASSLPGANEQFF
>TRBD1|15|TRBJ1-2|.|TRBV7-8
TGTGCCAGCAGCTTAGACGACAGGGGGATCGATGGCTACACCTTC
CASSLDDRGIDGYTF
>TRBD1|14|TRBJ1-6|.|TRBV28
TGTGCCAGCAGTTGGACAGGGCTAAGCTCACCCCTCCACTTT
CASSWTGLSSPLHF
>.|14|TRBJ1-2|.|TRBV11-2
TGTGCCAGCAGCTTAGTTGGGACACCCGTCGGCTACACCTTC
CASSLVGTPVGYTF
>TRBD1|14|TRBJ1-2|.|TRBV11-2
TGTGCCAGCAGACGCGGACAGGCCACCTATGGCTACACCTTC
CASRRGQATYGYTF
>.|18|TRBJ1-5|.|TRBV28
TGTGCCAGCAGTTTGTCTGGGTGGGAGTCGTCCAGCAATCAGCCCCAGCATTTT
CASSLSGWESSSNQPQHF
>.|12|TRBJ2-5|once|TRBV2
TGTGCCAGCAGTAAAAGGGGGAGGACCCAGTACTTC
CASSKRGRTQYF
>TRBD1|15|TRBJ1-2|few|TRBV7-9
TGTGCCAGCAGCTTAATGCAGGGGGCAGGCTATGGCTACACCTTC
CASSLMQGAGYGYTF
>.|12|TRBJ1-2|.|TRBV19
TGTGCCAGTAGTTCGGGTCACTATGGCTACACCTTC
CASSSGHYGYTF
>TRBD1|15|TRBJ2-3|once|TRBV5-1
TGCGCCAGCAGTTCCGGACAGGGACACACAGATACGCAGTATTTT
CASSSGQGHTDTQYF
>.|13|TRBJ2-1|.|TRBV7-2
TGTGCCAGCAGCTTAGTGGGGGCATCCGAGCAGTTCTTC
CASSLVGASEQFF
>.|15|TRBJ2-7|.|TRBV7-2
TGTGCCAGCAGCTCCACCTTTGGAGCGGGCTACGAGCAGTACTTC
CASSSTFGAGYEQYF
>TRBD1|14|TRBJ2-7|.|TRBV9
TGTGCCAGCAGCGTCGGACAGGGACCCTACGAGCAGTACTTC
CASSVGQGPYEQYF
>TRBD2|15|TRBJ2-1|.|TRBV7-6
TGTGCCAGCAGCTTAGAGGCTAGCGGGGGGTTGGAGCAGTTCTTC
CASSLEASGGLEQFF
>.|13|TRBJ2-2|.|TRBV7-8
TGTGCCAGCAGCGCGAGAAACACCGGGGAGCTGTTTTTT
CASSARNTGELFF